This record concerns one TCR beta chain sequence. The PCR used 60 Vbeta and 13 Jbeta primers. The table came from immunoSEQ multiplex PCR; TCRdb's copy has only in-frame clones and leaves some out. This sample has around 150,000 clones, with roughly three quarters found just once. This entry belongs to a study of cytomegalovirus exposure and HLA in healthy donors. Germline trimming cut 4 bases from V and 0 bases from J; bases unmatched to any gene: 7. The length of the CDR3 is 16 residues. Germline V gene data show CDR1 as MNHNS and CDR2 as SASEGT. The sequence was collected from a man aged 55 to 69 in good health and CMV-seronegative. This chain connects TRBV6-1 to TRBJ2-7, with 9 positions matching TRBD2. The sequencing sample was made of PBMCs. The CDR3 region has the DNA TGTGCCAGCAGTGCCTCGCGGACTAGCGCCTCCTACGAGCAGTACTTC. Its protein is CASSASRTSASYEQYF.